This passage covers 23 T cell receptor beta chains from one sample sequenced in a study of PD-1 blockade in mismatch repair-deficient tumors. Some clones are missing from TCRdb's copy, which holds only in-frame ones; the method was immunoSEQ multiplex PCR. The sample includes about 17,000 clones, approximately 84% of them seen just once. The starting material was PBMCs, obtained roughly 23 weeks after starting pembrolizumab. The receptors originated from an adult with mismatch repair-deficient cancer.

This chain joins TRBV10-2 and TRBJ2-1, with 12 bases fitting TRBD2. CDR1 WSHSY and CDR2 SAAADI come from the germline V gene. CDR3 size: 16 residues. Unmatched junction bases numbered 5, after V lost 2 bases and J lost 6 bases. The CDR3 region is CASSELAGGSLNEQFF. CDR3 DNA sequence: TGCGCCAGCAGTGAGCTAGCGGGAGGGTCCCTCAATGAGCAGTTCTTC.

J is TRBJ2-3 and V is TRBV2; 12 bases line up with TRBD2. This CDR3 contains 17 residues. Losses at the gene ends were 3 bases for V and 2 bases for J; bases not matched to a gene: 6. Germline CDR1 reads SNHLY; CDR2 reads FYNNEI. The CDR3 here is CASSELRLAGVTDTQYF. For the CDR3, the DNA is TGTGCCAGCAGTGAGCTACGACTAGCGGGGGTCACAGATACGCAGTATTTT.

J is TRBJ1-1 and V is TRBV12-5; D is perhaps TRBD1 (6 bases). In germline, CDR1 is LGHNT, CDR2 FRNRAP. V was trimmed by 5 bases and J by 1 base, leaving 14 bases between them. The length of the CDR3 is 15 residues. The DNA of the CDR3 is TGTGCTAGTGGTACTAAACAGGGCTCGAACACTGAAGCTTTCTTT. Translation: CASGTKQGSNTEAFF.

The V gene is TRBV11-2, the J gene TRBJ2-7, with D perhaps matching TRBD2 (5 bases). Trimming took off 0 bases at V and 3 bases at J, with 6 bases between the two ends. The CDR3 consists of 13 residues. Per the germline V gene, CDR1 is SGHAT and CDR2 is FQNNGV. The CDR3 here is CASSLDRGYEQYF. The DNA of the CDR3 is TGTGCCAGCAGCTTAGATCGGGGCTACGAGCAGTACTTC.

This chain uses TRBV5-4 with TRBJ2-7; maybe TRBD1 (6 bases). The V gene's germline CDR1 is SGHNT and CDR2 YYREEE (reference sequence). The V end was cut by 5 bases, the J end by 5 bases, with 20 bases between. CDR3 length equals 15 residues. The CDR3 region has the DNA TGTGCCAGCAGACCTCGGGACGTCGGGGACAACGAGCAGTACTTC. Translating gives CASRPRDVGDNEQYF. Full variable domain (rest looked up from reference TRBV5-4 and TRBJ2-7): ETGVTQSPTHLIKTRGQQVTLRCSSQSGHNTVSWYQQALGQGPQFIFQYYREEENGRGNFPPRFSGLQFPNYSSELNVNALELDDSALYLCASRPRDVGDNEQYFGPGTRLTVT.

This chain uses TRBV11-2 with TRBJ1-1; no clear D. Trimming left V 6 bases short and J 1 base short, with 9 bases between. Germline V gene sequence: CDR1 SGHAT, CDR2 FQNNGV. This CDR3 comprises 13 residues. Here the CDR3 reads CASSSVANTEAFF. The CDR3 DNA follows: TGTGCCAGCAGTTCCGTGGCGAACACTGAAGCTTTCTTT.

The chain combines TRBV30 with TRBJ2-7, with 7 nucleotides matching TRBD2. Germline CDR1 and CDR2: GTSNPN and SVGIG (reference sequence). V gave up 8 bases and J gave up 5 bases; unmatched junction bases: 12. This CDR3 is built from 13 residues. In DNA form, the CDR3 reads TGTGCCGGAGACTTAGCGGGTGGAGACGAGCAGTACTTC. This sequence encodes CAGDLAGGDEQYF. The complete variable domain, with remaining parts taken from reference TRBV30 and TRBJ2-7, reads SQTIHQWPATLVQPVGSPLSLECTVEGTSNPNLYWYRQAAGRGLQLLFYSVGIGQISSEVPQNLSASRPQDRQFILSSKKLLLSDSGFYLCAGDLAGGDEQYFGPGTRLTVT.

The CDR3 spells CASSLGAANTEAFF. In nucleotides, the CDR3 is TGTGCCAGCTCCCTAGGGGCAGCGAACACTGAAGCTTTCTTT. The chain recombines TRBV7-2 with TRBJ1-1; D is possibly TRBD1 (5 bases). CDR1 is SGHTA and CDR2 is FQGNSA in the germline V gene. This CDR3 contains 14 residues. The germline V and J ends were trimmed by 8 bases and 1 base, with 14 bases remaining between them.

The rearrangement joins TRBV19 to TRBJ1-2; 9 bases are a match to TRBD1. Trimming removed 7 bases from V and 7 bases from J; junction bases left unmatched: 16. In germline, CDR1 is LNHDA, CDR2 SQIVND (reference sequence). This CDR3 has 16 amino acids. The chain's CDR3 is CASTDPTDRGVRGYTF. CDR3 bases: TGTGCCAGTACCGACCCAACCGACAGGGGGGTCCGTGGCTACACCTTC.

CDR3 bases: TGTGCCAGCAGCCCCACGGGGAGCTCTGGGGCCAACGTCCTGACTTTC. This translates into CASSPTGSSGANVLTF. The rearrangement joins TRBV7-8 to TRBJ2-6; D is possibly TRBD2 (5 bases). This CDR3 has 16 amino acids. Trimming removed 5 bases from V and 0 bases from J, with 11 bases in between. The V gene's germline CDR1 is SGHVS and CDR2 FQNEAQ. Full variable domain (missing parts from reference TRBV7-8 and TRBJ2-6): GAGVSQSPRYKVAKRGQDVALRCDPISGHVSLFWYQQALGQGPEFLTYFQNEAQLDKSGLPSDRFFAERPEGSVSTLKIQRTQQEDSAVYLCASSPTGSSGANVLTFGAGSRLTVL.

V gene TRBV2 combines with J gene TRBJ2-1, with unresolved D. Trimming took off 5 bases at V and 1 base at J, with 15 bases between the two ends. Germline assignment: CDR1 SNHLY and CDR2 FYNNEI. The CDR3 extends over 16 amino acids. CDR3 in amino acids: CASSQSRAPSYNEQFF. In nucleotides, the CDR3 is TGTGCCAGCAGTCAATCTAGAGCCCCTTCCTACAATGAGCAGTTCTTC.

CDR3 in amino acids: CASSQGINNQPQHF. CDR3 DNA sequence: TGTGCCAGCAGCCAGGGGATTAATAATCAGCCCCAGCATTTT. The chain links TRBV7-2 to TRBJ1-5, with a tentative D call TRBD1 (6 bases). Trimming removed 5 bases at V and 4 bases at J, with 12 bases between. Germline assignment: CDR1 SGHTA and CDR2 FQGNSA. The CDR3 length is 14 residues.

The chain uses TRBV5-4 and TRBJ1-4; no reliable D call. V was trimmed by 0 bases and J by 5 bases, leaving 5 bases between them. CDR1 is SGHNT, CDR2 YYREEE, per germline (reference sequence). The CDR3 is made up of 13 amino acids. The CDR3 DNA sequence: TGTGCCAGCAGCTTGGGAAGCAATGAAAAACTGTTTTTT. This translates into CASSLGSNEKLFF.

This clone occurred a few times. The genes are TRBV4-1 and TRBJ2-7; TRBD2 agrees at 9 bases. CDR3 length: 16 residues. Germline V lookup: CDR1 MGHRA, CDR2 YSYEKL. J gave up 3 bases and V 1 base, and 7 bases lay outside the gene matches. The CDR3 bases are TGCGCCAGCAGCCAAGGACGGCGGGAGGGCCGCTACGAGCAGTACTTC. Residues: CASSQGRREGRYEQYF.

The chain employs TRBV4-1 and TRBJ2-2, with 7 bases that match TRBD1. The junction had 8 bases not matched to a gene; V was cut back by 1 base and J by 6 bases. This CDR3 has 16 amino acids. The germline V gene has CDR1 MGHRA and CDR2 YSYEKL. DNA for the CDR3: TGCGCCAGCAGCCAAGGGAGAGGGGGCAGGGCCGGGGAGCTGTTTTTT. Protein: CASSQGRGGRAGELFF.

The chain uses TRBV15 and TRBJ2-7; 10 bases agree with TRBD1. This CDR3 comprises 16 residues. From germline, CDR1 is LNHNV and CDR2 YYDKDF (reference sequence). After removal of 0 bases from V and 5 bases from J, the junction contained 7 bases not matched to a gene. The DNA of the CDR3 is TGTGCCACCAGCAGAGATTATGGGACAGGGGTCCACGAGCAGTACTTC. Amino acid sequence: CATSRDYGTGVHEQYF.

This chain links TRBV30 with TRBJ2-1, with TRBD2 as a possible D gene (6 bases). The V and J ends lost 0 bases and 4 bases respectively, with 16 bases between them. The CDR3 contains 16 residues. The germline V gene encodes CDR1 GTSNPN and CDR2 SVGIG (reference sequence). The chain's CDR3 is CAWSVTGGTLYNEQFF. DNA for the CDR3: TGTGCCTGGAGTGTCACTGGCGGGACCTTATACAATGAGCAGTTCTTC.

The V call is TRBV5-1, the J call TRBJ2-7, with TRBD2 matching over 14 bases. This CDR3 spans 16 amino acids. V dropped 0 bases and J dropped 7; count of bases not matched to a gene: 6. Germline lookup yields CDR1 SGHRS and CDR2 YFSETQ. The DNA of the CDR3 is TGCGCCAGCAGCTTGGACGGACTAGCGGGAGGCGGTGAGCAGTACTTC. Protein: CASSLDGLAGGGEQYF.

The CDR3, as DNA: TGTGCCAGCAGCTTAACCGGGACAGGGGGCCATGGCTACACCTTC. This translates into CASSLTGTGGHGYTF. J is TRBJ1-2 and V is TRBV7-9; 12 bases are shared with TRBD1. This CDR3 contains 15 residues. CDR1 SEHNR and CDR2 FQNEAQ come from the germline V gene (reference sequence). The junction had 4 bases not matched to a gene; V was cut back by 2 bases and J by 6 bases. Combining the CDR3 with reference TRBV7-9 and TRBJ1-2 gives the whole variable domain DTGVSQNPRHKITKRGQNVTFRCDPISEHNRLYWYRQTLGQGPEFLTYFQNEAQLEKSRLLSDRFSAERPKGSFSTLEIQRTEQGDSAMYLCASSLTGTGGHGYTFGSGTRLTVV.

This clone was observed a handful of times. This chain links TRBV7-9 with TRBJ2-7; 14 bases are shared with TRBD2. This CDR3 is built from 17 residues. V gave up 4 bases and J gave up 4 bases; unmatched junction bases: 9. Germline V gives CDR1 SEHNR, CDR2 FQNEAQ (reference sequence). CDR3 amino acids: CASSSPGTSGRSYEQYF. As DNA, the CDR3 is TGTGCCAGCAGCTCCCCCGGGACTAGCGGGAGATCGTACGAGCAGTACTTC.

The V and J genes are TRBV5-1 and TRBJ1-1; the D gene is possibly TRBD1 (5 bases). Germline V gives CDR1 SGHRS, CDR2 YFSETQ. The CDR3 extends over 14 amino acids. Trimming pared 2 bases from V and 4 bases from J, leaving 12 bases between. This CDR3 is CASSFTGGGTEAFF. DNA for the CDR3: TGCGCCAGCAGCTTCACGGGGGGGGGCACTGAAGCTTTCTTT.

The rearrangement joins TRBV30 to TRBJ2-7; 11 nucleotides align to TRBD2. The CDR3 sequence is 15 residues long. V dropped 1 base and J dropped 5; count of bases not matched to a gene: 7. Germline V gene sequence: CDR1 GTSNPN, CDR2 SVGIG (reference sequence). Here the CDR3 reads CAWSALAGGQDEQYF. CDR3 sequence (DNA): TGTGCCTGGAGTGCTCTAGCGGGAGGACAGGACGAGCAGTACTTC.

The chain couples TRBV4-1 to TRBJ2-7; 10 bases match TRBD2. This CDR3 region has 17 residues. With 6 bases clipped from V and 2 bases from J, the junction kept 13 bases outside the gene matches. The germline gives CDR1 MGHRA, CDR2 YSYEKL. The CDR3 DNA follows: TGCGCCAGCAGTCCTTATATAGCGGGAGGCCGACCCTACGAGCAGTACTTC. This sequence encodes CASSPYIAGGRPYEQYF.